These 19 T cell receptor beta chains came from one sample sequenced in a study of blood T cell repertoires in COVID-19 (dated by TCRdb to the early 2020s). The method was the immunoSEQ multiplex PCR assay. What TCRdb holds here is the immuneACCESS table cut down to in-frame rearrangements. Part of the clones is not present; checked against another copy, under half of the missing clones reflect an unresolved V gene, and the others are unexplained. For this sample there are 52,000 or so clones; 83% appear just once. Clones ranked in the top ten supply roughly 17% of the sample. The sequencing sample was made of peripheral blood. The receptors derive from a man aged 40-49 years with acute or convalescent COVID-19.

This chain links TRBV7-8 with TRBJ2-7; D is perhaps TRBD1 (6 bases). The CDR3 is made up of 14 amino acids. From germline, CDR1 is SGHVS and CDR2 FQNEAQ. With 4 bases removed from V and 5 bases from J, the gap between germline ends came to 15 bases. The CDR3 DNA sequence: TGTGCCAGCAGCTCCATAACCGGGACAAACGAGCAGTACTTC. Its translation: CASSSITGTNEQYF.

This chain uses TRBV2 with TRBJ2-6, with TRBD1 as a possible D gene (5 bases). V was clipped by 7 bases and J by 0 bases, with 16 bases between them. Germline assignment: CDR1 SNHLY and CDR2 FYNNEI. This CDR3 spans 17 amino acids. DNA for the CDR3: TGTGCCAGCATTTCGGCAGGGATAGGCTCTGGGGCCAACGTCCTGACTTTC. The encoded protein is CASISAGIGSGANVLTF.

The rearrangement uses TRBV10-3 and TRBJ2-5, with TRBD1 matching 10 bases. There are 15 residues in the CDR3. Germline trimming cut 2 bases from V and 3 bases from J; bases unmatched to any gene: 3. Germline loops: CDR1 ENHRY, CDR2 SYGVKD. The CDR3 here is CAISEGQGGKETQYF. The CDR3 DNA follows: TGTGCCATCAGTGAGGGACAGGGGGGAAAAGAGACCCAGTACTTC.

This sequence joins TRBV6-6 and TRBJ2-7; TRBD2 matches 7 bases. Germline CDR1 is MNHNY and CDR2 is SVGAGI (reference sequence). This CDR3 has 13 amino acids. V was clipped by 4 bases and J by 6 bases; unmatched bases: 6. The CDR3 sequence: CASSSGTKVEQYF. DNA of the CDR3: TGTGCCAGCAGTTCCGGGACTAAAGTCGAGCAGTACTTC.

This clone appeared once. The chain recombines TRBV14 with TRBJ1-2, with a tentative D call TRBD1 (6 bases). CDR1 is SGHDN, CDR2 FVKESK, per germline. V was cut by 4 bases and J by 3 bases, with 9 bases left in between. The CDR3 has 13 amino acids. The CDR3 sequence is CASSLRQDYGYTF. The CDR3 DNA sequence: TGTGCCAGCAGCCTTAGACAGGACTATGGCTACACCTTC.

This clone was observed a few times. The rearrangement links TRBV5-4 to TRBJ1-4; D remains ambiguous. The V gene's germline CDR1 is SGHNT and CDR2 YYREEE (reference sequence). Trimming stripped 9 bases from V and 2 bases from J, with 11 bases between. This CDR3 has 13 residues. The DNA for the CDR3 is TGTGCCATCCGAGAGGAGACTAATGAAAAACTGTTTTTT. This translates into CAIREETNEKLFF.

CDR3 coding DNA: TGTGCCAGCAGCACGGGGGGGCCTGCTCTAGGTGAGCAGTTCTTC. The encoded protein is CASSTGGPALGEQFF. This chain joins TRBV11-3 and TRBJ2-1; 8 bases fit TRBD2. The CDR3 consists of 15 residues. The V segment lost 5 bases and the J segment 9 bases; nucleotides outside the gene matches: 12. Germline CDR1 and CDR2: SGHNT and YENEEA. The whole variable domain, remainder taken from reference TRBV11-3 and TRBJ2-1, is EAGVVQSPRYKIIEKKQPVAFWCNPISGHNTLYWYLQNLGQGPELLIRYENEEAVDDSQLPKDRFSAERLKGVDSTLKIQPAELGDSAVYLCASSTGGPALGEQFFGPGTRLTVL.

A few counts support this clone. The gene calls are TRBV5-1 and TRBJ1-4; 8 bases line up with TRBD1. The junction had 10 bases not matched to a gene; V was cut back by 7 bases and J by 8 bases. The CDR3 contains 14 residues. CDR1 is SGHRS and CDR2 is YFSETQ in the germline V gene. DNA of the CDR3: TGCGCCAGCCAGGCCGGGACAGGAGGCGAAAAACTGTTTTTT. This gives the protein CASQAGTGGEKLFF.

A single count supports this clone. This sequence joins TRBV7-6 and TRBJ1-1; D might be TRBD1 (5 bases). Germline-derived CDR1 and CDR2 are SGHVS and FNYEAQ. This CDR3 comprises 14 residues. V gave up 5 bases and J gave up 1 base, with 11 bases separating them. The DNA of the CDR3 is TGTGCCAGCAGCCGAGGAGGGGCGAACACTGAAGCTTTCTTT. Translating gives CASSRGGANTEAFF. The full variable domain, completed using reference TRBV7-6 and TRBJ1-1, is GAGVSQSPRYKVTKRGQDVALRCDPISGHVSLYWYRQALGQGPEFLTYFNYEAQQDKSGLPNDRFSAERPEGSISTLTIQRTEQRDSAMYRCASSRGGANTEAFFGQGTRLTVV.

CDR3 amino acids: CASSPFNTVLAGGAPGANVLTF. CDR3 in DNA: TGTGCCAGCAGTCCCTTCAACACCGTACTAGCGGGGGGTGCCCCTGGGGCCAACGTCCTGACTTTC. The chain couples TRBV6-6 to TRBJ2-6, with TRBD2 matching 12 bases. J was trimmed by 2 bases and V by 5 bases; bases with no gene match: 19. This CDR3 region has 22 residues. Per germline, CDR1 MNHNY and CDR2 SVGAGI (reference sequence).

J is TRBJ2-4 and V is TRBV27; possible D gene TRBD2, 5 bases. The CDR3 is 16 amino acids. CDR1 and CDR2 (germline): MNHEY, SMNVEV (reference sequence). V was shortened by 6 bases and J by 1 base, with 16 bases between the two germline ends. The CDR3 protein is CASSVPGLIAKNIQYF. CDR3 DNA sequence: TGTGCCAGCAGCGTCCCGGGATTAATCGCCAAAAACATTCAGTACTTC.

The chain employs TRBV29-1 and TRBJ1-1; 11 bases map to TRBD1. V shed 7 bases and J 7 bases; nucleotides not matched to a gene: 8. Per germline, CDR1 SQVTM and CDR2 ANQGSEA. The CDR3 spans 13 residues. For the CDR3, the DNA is TGCAGCGCAAAGGACAGGGGGCCGGGTGAAGCTTTCTTT. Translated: CSAKDRGPGEAFF.

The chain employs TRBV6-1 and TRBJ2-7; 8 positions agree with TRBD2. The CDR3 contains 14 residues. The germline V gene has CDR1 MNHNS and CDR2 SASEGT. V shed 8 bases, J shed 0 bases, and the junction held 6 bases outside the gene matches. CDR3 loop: CASATGTSSYEQYF. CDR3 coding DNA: TGTGCCAGCGCGACCGGGACTAGCTCCTACGAGCAGTACTTC.

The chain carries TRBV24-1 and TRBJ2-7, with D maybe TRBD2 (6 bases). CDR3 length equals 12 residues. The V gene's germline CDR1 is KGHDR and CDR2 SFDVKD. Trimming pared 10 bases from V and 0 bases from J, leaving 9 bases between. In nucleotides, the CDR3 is TGTGCCACGGCGCGGGACTCCTACGAGCAGTACTTC. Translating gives CATARDSYEQYF.

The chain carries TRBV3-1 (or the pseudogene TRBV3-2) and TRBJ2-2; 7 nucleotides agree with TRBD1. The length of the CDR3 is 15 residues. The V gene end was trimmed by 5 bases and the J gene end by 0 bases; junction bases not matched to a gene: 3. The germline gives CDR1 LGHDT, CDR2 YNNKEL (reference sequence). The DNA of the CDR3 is TGTGCCAGCAGCTCGGGGACAGCGAACACCGGGGAGCTGTTTTTT. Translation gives CASSSGTANTGELFF.

The CDR3 coding sequence is TGTGCCAGCAGCCAAGATGTGGCCCTCTCTGGAAACACCATATATTTT. It is translated as CASSQDVALSGNTIYF. V usage is TRBV3-1 (or the pseudogene TRBV3-2) and J usage is TRBJ1-3, with D hard to call. Trimming left V 0 bases short and J 0 bases short, with 9 bases between. CDR1 is LGHDT and CDR2 is YNNKEL in the germline V gene (reference sequence). This CDR3 contains 16 residues.

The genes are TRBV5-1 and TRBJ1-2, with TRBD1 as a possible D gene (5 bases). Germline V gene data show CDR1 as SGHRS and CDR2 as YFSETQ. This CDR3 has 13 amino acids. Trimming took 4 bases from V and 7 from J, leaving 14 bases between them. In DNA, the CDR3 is TGCGCCAGCAGCACGGGGGGAGAGGGTGGCTACACCTTC. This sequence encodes CASSTGGEGGYTF. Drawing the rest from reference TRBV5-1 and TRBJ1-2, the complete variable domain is KAGVTQTPRYLIKTRGQQVTLSCSPISGHRSVSWYQQTPGQGLQFLFEYFSETQRNKGNFPGRFSGRQFSNSRSEMNVSTLELGDSALYLCASSTGGEGGYTFGSGTRLTVV.

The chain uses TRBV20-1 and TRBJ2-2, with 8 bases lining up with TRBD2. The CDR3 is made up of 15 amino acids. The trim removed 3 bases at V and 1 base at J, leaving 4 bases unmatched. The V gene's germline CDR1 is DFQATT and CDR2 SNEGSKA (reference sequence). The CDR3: CSASAGGGNTGELFF. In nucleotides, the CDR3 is TGCAGTGCTAGTGCGGGAGGCGGGAACACCGGGGAGCTGTTTTTT.

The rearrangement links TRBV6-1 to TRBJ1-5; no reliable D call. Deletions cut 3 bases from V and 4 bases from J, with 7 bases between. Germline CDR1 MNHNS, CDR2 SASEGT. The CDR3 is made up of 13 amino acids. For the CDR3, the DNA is TGTGCCAGCAGTGAGCAGGTAAATCAGCCCCAGCATTTT. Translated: CASSEQVNQPQHF.